These 14 T cell receptor beta chains share one sample of origin, sequenced in a study of shared clonotypes between healthy human individuals (TCRdb year 2020). Library preparation was by the immunoSEQ multiplex PCR assay. TCRdb obtained this table from immuneACCESS and retained in-frame rearrangements with V and J assigned. These tables miss some clones; where compared with another copy, unresolved V genes account for less than half of the shortfall, and the remainder is unexplained. Within this sample are roughly 490,000 clones, with about three quarters of them counted one time only. Together, the top ten hold 10% to 15% of the sample. The sample was PBMCs. The source of these receptors is a woman in her thirties or forties in good health. Some clones in this sample may be carry-over from other donors' samples.

CDR3 in DNA: TGTGCCAGCAGCGTGAGAGGGGGAGGGACTGAAGCTTTCTTT. This codes for CASSVRGGGTEAFF. The gene calls are TRBV9 and TRBJ1-1; TRBD1 is a possible D gene (6 bases). From germline, CDR1 is SGDLS and CDR2 YYNGEE. The V gene lost 2 bases and the J gene lost 5 bases, with 13 bases spanning the gap. This CDR3 has 14 residues.

The genes are TRBV28 and TRBJ1-2; TRBD1 is a possible D gene (6 bases). The CDR3 loop spans 13 amino acids. Germline CDR1 reads MDHEN; CDR2 reads SYDVKM. V lost 6 bases to trimming and J lost 3 bases, with 11 bases between them. This chain's CDR3 is CASRKTGDYGYTF. The CDR3 region has the DNA TGTGCCAGCAGAAAGACAGGAGACTATGGCTACACCTTC.

V and J are TRBV5-6 and TRBJ2-2; D remains ambiguous. This CDR3 has 12 residues. The V and J ends lost 4 bases and 1 base respectively, with 2 bases between them. In germline, CDR1 is SGHDT, CDR2 YYEEEE. For the CDR3, the DNA is TGTGCCAGCAGCGTGAACACCGGGGAGCTGTTTTTT. Translation: CASSVNTGELFF.

This rearrangement joins TRBV5-1 to TRBJ2-1; possibly TRBD1 or TRBD2 for D (6 bases each). The germline V gene encodes CDR1 SGHRS and CDR2 YFSETQ. The CDR3 contains 17 residues. Trimming pared 5 bases from V and 1 base from J, leaving 19 bases between. CDR3 loop: CASSFGPQGRSYNEQFF. The CDR3 nucleotides are TGCGCCAGCAGTTTTGGACCTCAGGGGAGGTCCTACAATGAGCAGTTCTTC.

The chain combines TRBV7-9 with TRBJ1-2, with D possibly being TRBD1 (6 bases). V was trimmed by 5 bases and J by 7 bases, leaving 17 bases between them. Per germline, CDR1 SEHNR and CDR2 FQNEAQ (reference sequence). The CDR3 totals 14 residues. This CDR3 is CASSPPGPGVGYTF. CDR3 coding DNA: TGTGCCAGCAGCCCCCCCGGGCCAGGGGTTGGCTACACCTTC.

The table lists this clone with a count of one. The gene calls are TRBV6-6 and TRBJ2-5; TRBD1 aligns across 8 bases. Germline assignment: CDR1 MNHNY and CDR2 SVGAGI (reference sequence). V gave up 5 bases and J gave up 1 base; unmatched junction bases: 0. The CDR3 length is 13 residues. The CDR3 bases are TGTGCCAGCAGTGGACAGGGCCAAGAGACCCAGTACTTC. It yields the protein CASSGQGQETQYF.

The chain is built from TRBV10-2 and TRBJ2-3, with D perhaps given as TRBD1 or TRBD2 (6 bases each). The V end was cut by 7 bases, the J end by 3 bases, with 20 bases between. The length of the CDR3 is 16 residues. Germline V lookup: CDR1 WSHSY, CDR2 SAAADI. The CDR3: CASTQGGGRMTDTQYF. Written as DNA, the CDR3 is TGCGCCAGCACCCAAGGAGGGGGGAGAATGACAGATACGCAGTATTTT.

The chain employs TRBV2 and TRBJ2-5; D remains unclear. V shed 6 bases and J shed 2 bases, with 7 bases lying between them. This CDR3 is 12 amino acids long. Looked up from germline, CDR1 is SNHLY and CDR2 is FYNNEI. Here the CDR3 reads CASSLEQETQYF. The DNA of the CDR3 is TGTGCCAGCAGCCTCGAGCAAGAGACCCAGTACTTC.

The chain links TRBV5-1 to TRBJ2-5; D not resolved. Trimming took 1 base from V and 2 from J, leaving 9 bases between them. CDR3 size: 14 residues. The germline V gene has CDR1 SGHRS and CDR2 YFSETQ. This chain's CDR3 is CASSLLRRQETQYF. In DNA, the CDR3 is TGCGCCAGCAGCTTGTTACGGAGACAAGAGACCCAGTACTTC.

The genes are TRBV19 and TRBJ2-7; a weak D match, TRBD2 (5 bases). The CDR3 loop spans 15 amino acids. The V end was cut by 4 bases, the J end by 0 bases, with 13 bases between. CDR1 is LNHDA, CDR2 SQIVND, per germline (reference sequence). As DNA, the CDR3 is TGTGCCAGTAGTAGGAGGACGCCGGGCTCCTACGAGCAGTACTTC. As protein: CASSRRTPGSYEQYF.

The rearrangement joins TRBV5-8 to TRBJ2-7; D might be TRBD1 or TRBD2, each matching 5 bases. CDR1 is SGHTS and CDR2 is YDEGEE in the germline V gene. This CDR3 comprises 13 residues. Trimming pared 0 bases from V and 6 bases from J, leaving 10 bases between. The CDR3: CASSLEGDGEQYF. CDR3 DNA: TGTGCCAGCAGCTTGGAAGGGGACGGCGAGCAGTACTTC.

V gene TRBV29-1 combines with J gene TRBJ2-7, with D unresolved. The V gene lost 4 bases and the J gene lost 6 bases, with 10 bases spanning the gap. The V gene's germline CDR1 is SQVTM and CDR2 ANQGSEA. The CDR3 runs to 11 residues. This chain's CDR3 is CSVVSTLEQYF. CDR3 sequence (DNA): TGCAGCGTTGTTAGTACCCTCGAGCAGTACTTC.

This clone has ten or more counts. V and J are TRBV7-3 and TRBJ1-2; 9 bases map to TRBD1. V dropped 5 bases and J dropped 8; count of bases not matched to a gene: 6. The germline V gene has CDR1 SGHTA and CDR2 FQGTGA. The CDR3 is made up of 13 amino acids. CDR3 region: CASSPTGGVGYTF. The CDR3 nucleotides are TGTGCCAGCAGCCCGACAGGGGGTGTCGGCTACACCTTC.

The chain employs TRBV30 and TRBJ1-6, with 7 bases matching TRBD1. Per germline, CDR1 GTSNPN and CDR2 SVGIG (reference sequence). V gave up 5 bases and J gave up 8 bases; unmatched junction bases: 6. This CDR3 has 13 residues. CDR3 DNA: TGTGCCTGGCACAGGGGACGGGATTCACCCCTCCACTTT. Translating it yields CAWHRGRDSPLHF.